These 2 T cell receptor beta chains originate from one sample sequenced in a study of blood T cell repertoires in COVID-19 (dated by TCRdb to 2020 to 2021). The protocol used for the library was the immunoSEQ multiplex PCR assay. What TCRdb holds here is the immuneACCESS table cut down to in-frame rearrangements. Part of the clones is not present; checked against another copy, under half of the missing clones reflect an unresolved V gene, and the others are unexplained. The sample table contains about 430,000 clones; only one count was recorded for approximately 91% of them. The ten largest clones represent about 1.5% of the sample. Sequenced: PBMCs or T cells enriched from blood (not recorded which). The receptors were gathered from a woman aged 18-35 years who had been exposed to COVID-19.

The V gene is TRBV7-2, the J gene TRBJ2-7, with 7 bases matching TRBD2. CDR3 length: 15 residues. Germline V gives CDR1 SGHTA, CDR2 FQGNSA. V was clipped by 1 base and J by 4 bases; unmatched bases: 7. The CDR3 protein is CASSLGLAMEYEQYF. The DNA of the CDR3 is TGTGCCAGCAGCTTAGGACTAGCCATGGAGTACGAGCAGTACTTC.

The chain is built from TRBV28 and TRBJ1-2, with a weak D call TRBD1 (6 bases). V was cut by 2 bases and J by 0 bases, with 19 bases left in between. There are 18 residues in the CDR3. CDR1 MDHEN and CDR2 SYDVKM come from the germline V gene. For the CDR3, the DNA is TGTGCCAGCAGTTTAATGTTCGGTCGACAGGCGTCTAACTATGGCTACACCTTC. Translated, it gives CASSLMFGRQASNYGYTF.